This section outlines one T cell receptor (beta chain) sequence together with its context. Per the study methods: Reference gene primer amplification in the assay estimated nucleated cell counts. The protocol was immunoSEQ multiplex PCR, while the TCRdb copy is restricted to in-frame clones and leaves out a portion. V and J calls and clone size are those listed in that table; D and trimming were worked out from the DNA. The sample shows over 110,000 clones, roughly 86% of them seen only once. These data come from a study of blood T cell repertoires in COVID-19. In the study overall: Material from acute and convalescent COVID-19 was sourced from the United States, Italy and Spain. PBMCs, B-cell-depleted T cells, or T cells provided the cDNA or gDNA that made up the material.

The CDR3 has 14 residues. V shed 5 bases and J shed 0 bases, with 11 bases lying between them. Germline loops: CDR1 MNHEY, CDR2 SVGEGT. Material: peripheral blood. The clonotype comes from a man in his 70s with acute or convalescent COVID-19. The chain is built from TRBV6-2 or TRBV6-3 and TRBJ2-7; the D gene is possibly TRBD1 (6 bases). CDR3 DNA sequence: TGTGCCAGCAGTAGGACAGCGCGCTCCTACGAGCAGTACTTC. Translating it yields CASSRTARSYEQYF.